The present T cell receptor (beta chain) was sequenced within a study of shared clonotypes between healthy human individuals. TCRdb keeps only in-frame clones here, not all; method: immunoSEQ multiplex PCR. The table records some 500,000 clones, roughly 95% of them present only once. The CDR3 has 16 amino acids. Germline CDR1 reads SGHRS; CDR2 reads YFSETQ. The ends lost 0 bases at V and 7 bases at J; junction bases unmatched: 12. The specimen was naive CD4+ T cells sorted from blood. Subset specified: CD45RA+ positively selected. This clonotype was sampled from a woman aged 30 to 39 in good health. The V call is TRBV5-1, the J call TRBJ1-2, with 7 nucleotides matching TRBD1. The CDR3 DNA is TGCGCCAGCAGCTTGGGAACTTTACAGGGGCCGGGTGGCTACACCTTC. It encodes CASSLGTLQGPGGYTF. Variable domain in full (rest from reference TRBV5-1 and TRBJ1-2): KAGVTQTPRYLIKTRGQQVTLSCSPISGHRSVSWYQQTPGQGLQFLFEYFSETQRNKGNFPGRFSGRQFSNSRSEMNVSTLELGDSALYLCASSLGTLQGPGGYTFGSGTRLTVV.